This TCR beta chain originates from a study of cytomegalovirus exposure and HLA in healthy donors. Across the study: An early data release held 80 million or so unique TCRs from HLA-typed donors. The study's findings and limits: Some TCR beta chains (approximately 180 of them) were listed as cytomegalovirus-associated. Indistinguishable V segments such as TRBV6-2 and TRBV6-3 were excluded. Accurate prediction of HLA-A and HLA-B alleles (for most subjects) was reportedly achieved from TCR beta sequences.

It was with 60 Vbeta and 13 Jbeta primers that the PCR ran. Clones were read by immunoSEQ multiplex PCR, and TCRdb kept only the in-frame ones, dropping some. In the table there are about 99,000 clones, 60% to 85% of which are singletons. Remarks on this clone: The antigen is undetermined.

The CDR3 extends over 14 amino acids. The V and J ends lost 0 bases and 5 bases, in that order; junction bases with no gene match: 4. CDR1 MNHEY and CDR2 SVGAGI come from the germline V gene. The sequencing input was PBMCs. This receptor was obtained from a woman between 18 and 29 years old in good health and CMV-seropositive. The V gene is TRBV6-5, the J gene TRBJ2-7; the match to TRBD2 covers 7 bases. The CDR3 region has the DNA TGTGCCAGCAGTTACTCGAGCAGCGGGGACGAGCAGTACTTC. Protein product: CASSYSSSGDEQYF.